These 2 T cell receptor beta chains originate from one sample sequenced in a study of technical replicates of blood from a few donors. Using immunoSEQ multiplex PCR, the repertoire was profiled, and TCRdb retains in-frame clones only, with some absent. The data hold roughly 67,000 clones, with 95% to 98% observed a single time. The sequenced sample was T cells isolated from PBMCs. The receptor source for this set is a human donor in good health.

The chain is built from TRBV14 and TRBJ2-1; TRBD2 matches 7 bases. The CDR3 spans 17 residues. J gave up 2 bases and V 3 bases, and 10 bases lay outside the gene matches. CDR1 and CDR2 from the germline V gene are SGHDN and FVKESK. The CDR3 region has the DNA TGTGCCAGCAGCCATTCCTACGCGGGGGTAACCTACAATGAGCAGTTCTTC. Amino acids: CASSHSYAGVTYNEQFF.

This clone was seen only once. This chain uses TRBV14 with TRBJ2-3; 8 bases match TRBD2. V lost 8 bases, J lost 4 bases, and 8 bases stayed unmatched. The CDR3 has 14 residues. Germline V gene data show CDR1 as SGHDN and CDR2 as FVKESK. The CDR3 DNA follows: TGTGCCAGCTGGGAGGAACTAGCGGCAGATACGCAGTATTTT. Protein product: CASWEELAADTQYF.